The text below deals with one T cell receptor (beta chain). Its specificity is not known. The CDR3 has 14 amino acids. Trimming removed 8 bases from V and 2 bases from J; junction bases left unmatched: 9. Germline loops: CDR1 MNHEY, CDR2 SVGAGI. This record belongs to a study of graft-versus-host responses after intestinal transplantation. Produced via immunoSEQ multiplex PCR; TCRdb's table is partial and in-frame only. The sample includes more than 90,000 clones, around 94% of them seen just once. This clonotype was sampled from a human donor who was the organ donor for an intestinal transplant. This sample comprised unstimulated CD8+ T cells sorted from spleen or lymph node cells, obtained before transplant. The chain has TRBV6-5 and TRBJ2-7; 7 bases line up with TRBD1. CDR3 sequence: CASDPGQGAYEQYF. CDR3 bases: TGTGCCAGCGACCCGGGGCAGGGGGCCTACGAGCAGTACTTC.